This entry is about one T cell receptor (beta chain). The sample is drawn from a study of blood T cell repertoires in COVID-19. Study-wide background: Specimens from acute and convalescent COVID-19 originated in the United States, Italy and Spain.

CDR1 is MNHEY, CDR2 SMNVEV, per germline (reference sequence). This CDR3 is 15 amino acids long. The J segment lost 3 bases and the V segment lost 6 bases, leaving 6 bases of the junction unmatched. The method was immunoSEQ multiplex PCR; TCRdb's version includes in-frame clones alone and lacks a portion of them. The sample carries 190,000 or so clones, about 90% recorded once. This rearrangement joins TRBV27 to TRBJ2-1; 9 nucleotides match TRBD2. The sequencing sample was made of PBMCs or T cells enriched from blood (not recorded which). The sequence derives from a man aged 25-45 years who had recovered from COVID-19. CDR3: CASSPSGRLYNEQFF. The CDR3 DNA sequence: TGTGCCAGCAGCCCGAGCGGGAGGCTCTACAATGAGCAGTTCTTC.